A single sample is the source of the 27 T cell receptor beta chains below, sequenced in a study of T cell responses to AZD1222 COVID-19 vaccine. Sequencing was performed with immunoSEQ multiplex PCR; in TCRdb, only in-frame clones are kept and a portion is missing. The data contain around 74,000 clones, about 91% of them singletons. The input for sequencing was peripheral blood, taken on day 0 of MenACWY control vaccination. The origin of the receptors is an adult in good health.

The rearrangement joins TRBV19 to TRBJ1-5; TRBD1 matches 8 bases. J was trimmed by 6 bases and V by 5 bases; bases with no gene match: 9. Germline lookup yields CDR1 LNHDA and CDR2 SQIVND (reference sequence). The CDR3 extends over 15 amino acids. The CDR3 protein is CASSSPQGASQPQHF. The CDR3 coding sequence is TGTGCCAGTAGTTCCCCCCAGGGGGCCAGTCAGCCCCAGCATTTT.

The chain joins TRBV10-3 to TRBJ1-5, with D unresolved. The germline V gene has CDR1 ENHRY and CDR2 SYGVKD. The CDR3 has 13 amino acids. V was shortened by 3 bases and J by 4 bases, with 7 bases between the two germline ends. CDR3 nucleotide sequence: TGTGCCATCAGTGAAGAGGAGAATCAGCCCCAGCATTTT. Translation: CAISEEENQPQHF.

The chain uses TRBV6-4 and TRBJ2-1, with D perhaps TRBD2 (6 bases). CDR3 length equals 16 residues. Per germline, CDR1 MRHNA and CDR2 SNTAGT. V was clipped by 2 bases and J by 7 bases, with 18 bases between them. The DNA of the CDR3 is TGTGCCAGCAGTGACAGCCCAGCGGGTATTCGGAATGAGCAGTTCTTC. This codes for CASSDSPAGIRNEQFF.

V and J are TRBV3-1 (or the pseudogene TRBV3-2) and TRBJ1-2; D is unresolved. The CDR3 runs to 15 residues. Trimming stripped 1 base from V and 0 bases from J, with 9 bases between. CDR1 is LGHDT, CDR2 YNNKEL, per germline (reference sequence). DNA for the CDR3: TGTGCCAGCAGCCAAGGGAACTTACCTAACTATGGCTACACCTTC. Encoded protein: CASSQGNLPNYGYTF.

The CDR3 is CASGPRFDEQFF. The CDR3 nucleotides are TGTGCCAGTGGCCCCCGTTTCGATGAGCAGTTCTTC. V is TRBV19 and J is TRBJ2-1; D is unclear. The germline CDR1 and CDR2 sequences are LNHDA and SQIVND (reference sequence). The ends were cut back, 8 bases at V and 8 bases at J, with 13 bases in the middle. There are 12 residues in the CDR3. Supplemented by reference TRBV19 and TRBJ2-1, the full variable domain reads DGGITQSPKYLFRKEGQNVTLSCEQNLNHDAMYWYRQDPGQGLRLIYYSQIVNDFQKGDIAEGYSVSREKKESFPLTVTSAQKNPTAFYLCASGPRFDEQFFGPGTRLTVL.

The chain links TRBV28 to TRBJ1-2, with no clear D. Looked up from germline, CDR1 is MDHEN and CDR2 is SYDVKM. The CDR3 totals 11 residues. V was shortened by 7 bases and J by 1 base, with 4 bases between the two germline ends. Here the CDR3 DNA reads TGTGCCAGCATGGTTAACTATGGCTACACCTTC. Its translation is CASMVNYGYTF.

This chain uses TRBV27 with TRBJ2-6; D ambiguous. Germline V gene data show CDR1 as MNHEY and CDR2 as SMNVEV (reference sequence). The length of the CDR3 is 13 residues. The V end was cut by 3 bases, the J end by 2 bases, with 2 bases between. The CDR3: CASSFAGANVLTF. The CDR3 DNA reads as TGTGCCAGCAGTTTCGCTGGGGCCAACGTCCTGACTTTC.

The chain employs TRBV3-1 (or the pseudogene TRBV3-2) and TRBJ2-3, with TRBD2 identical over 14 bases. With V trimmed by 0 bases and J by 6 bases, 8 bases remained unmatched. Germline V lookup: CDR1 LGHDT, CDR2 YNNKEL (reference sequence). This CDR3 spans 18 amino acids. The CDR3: CASSQDLTSGGASDTQYF. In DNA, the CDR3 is TGTGCCAGCAGCCAAGATCTGACTAGCGGGGGGGCATCGGATACGCAGTATTTT.

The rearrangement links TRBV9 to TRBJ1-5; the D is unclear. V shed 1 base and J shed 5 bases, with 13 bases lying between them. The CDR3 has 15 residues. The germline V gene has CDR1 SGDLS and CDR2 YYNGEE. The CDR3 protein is CASSVTAESHQPQHF. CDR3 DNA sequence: TGTGCCAGCAGCGTAACAGCAGAGTCCCATCAGCCCCAGCATTTT.

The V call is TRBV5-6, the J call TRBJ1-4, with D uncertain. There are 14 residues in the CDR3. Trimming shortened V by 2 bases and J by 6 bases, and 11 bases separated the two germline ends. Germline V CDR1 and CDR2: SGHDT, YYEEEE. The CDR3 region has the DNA TGTGCCAGCAGCTTAGCAGTCTCGGATGAAAAACTGTTTTTT. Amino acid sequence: CASSLAVSDEKLFF.

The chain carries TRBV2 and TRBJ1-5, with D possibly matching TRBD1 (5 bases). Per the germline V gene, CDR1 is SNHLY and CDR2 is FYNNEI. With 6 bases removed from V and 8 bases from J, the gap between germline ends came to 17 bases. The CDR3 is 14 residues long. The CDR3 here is CASRERTGLKPQHF. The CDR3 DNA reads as TGTGCCAGCAGGGAGAGGACGGGGCTCAAGCCCCAGCATTTT. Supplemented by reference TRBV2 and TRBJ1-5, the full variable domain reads EPEVTQTPSHQVTQMGQEVILRCVPISNHLYFYWYRQILGQKVEFLVSFYNNEISEKSEIFDDQFSVERPDGSNFTLKIRSTKLEDSAMYFCASRERTGLKPQHFGDGTRLSIL.

This CDR3 is CASSYRGGTEKLFF. The CDR3 nucleotides are TGTGCCAGCAGTTATAGAGGGGGGACTGAAAAACTGTTTTTT. V is TRBV6-5 and J is TRBJ1-4, with D perhaps matching TRBD1 (6 bases). Germline CDR1 is MNHEY and CDR2 is SVGAGI. The ends were cut back, 3 bases at V and 7 bases at J, with 12 bases in the middle. This CDR3 region has 14 residues.

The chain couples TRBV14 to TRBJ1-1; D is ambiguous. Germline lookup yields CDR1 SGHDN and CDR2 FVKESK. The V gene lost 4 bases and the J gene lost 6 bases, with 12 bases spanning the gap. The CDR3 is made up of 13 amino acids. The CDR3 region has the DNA TGTGCCAGCAGCCTAAGCGGGCTCCCTGAAGCTTTCTTT. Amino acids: CASSLSGLPEAFF.

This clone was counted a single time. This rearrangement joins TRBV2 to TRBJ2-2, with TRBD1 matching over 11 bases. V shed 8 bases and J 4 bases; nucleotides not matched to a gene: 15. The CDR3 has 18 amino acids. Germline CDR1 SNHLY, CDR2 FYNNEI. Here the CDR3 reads CASGYRTGGESITGELFF. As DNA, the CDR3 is TGTGCCAGCGGCTACAGGACAGGGGGCGAGTCGATCACCGGGGAGCTGTTTTTT.

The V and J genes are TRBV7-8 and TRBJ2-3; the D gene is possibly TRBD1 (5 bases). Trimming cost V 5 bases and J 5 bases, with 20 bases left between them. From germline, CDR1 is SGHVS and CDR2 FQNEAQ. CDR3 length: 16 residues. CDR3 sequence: CASSPPVRQGQDTQYF. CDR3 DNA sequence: TGTGCCAGCAGCCCGCCGGTGAGGCAGGGCCAAGATACGCAGTATTTT. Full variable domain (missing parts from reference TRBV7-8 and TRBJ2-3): GAGVSQSPRYKVAKRGQDVALRCDPISGHVSLFWYQQALGQGPEFLTYFQNEAQLDKSGLPSDRFFAERPEGSVSTLKIQRTQQEDSAVYLCASSPPVRQGQDTQYFGPGTRLTVL.

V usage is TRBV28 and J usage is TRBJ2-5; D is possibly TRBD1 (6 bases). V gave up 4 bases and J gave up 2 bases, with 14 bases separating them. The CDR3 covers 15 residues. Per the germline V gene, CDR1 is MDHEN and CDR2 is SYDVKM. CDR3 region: CASSSPGQQQETQYF. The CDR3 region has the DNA TGTGCCAGCAGTTCCCCGGGACAACAGCAAGAGACCCAGTACTTC.

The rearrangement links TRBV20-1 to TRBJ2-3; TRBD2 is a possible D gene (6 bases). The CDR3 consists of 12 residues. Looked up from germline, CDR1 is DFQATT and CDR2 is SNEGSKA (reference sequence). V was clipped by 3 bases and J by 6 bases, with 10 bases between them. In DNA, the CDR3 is TGCAGTGCTAGTGGGCTAGCGGATACGCAGTATTTT. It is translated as CSASGLADTQYF.

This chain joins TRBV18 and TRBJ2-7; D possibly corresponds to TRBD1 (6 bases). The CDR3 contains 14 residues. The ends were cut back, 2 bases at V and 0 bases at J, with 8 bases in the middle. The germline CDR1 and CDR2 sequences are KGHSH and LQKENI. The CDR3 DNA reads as TGTGCCAGCTCACCAAACAGGGACTCCTACGAGCAGTACTTC. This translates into CASSPNRDSYEQYF. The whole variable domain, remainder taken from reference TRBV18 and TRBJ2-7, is NAGVMQNPRHLVRRRGQEARLRCSPMKGHSHVYWYRQLPEEGLKFMVYLQKENIIDESGMPKERFSAEFPKEGPSILRIQQVVRGDSAAYFCASSPNRDSYEQYFGPGTRLTVT.

The CDR3 DNA sequence: TGTGCCAGCAGGGGACTGGGCGGCACTAACTACGAGCAGTACTTC. This gives the protein CASRGLGGTNYEQYF. This chain joins TRBV6-5 and TRBJ2-7; maybe TRBD2 (6 bases). Trimming took 6 bases from V and 3 from J, leaving 18 bases between them. The CDR3 is 15 amino acids. Germline V CDR1 and CDR2: MNHEY, SVGAGI.

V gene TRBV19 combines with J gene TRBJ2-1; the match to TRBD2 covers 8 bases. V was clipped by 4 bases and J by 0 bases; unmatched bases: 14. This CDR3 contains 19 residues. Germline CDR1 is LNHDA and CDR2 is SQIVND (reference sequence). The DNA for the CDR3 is TGTGCCAGTAGTACCTGGGGGGAGCGGGGGTCGGTCTCCTACAATGAGCAGTTCTTC. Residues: CASSTWGERGSVSYNEQFF.

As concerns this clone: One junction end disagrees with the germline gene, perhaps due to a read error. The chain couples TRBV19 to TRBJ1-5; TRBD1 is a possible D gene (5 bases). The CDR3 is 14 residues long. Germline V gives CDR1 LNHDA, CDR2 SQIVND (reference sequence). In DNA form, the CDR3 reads TGTGCCGGTAGTGGGCAGGGTCACAATCAGCCCCAGCATTTT. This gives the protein CAGSGQGHNQPQHF.

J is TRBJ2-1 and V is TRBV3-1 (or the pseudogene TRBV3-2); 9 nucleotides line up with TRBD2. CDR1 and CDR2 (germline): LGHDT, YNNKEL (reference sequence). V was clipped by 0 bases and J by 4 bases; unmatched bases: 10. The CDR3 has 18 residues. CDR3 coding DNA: TGTGCCAGCAGCCAAGATCAGCTGGCGGGGGGGGAATACAATGAGCAGTTCTTC. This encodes CASSQDQLAGGEYNEQFF.

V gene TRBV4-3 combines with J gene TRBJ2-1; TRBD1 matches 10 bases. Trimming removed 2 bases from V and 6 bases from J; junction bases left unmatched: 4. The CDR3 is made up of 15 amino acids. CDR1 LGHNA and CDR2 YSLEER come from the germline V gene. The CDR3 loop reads CASSQPGQGSNEQFF. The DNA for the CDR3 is TGCGCCAGCAGCCAACCGGGACAGGGGTCCAATGAGCAGTTCTTC.

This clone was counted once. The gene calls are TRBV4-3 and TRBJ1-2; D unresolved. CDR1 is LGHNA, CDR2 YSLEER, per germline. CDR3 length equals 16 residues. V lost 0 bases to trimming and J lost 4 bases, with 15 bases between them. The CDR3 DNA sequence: TGCGCCAGCAGCCAAGAAGGGCAGGAATCTTCCTATGGCTACACCTTC. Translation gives CASSQEGQESSYGYTF.

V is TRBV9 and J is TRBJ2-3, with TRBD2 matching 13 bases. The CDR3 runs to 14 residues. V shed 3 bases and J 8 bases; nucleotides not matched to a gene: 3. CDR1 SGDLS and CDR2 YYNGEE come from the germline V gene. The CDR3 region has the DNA TGTGCCAGCAGCGGGACTAGCGGGAGTGGTACGCAGTATTTT. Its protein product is CASSGTSGSGTQYF.

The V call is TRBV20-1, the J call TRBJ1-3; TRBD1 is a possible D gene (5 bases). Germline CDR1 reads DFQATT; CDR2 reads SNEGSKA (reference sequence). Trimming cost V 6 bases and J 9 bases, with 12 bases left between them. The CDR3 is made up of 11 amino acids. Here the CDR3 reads CSAVRGLTIYF. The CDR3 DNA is TGCAGTGCGGTTAGGGGCCTCACCATATATTTT.

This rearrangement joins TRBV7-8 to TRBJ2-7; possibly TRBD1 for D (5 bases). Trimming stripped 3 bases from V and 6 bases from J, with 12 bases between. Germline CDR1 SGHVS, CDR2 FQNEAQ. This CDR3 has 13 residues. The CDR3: CASSFAGYGEQYF. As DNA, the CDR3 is TGTGCCAGCAGCTTTGCAGGGTACGGCGAGCAGTACTTC.